The source of this T cell receptor (beta chain) is a study of regulatory T cells in long-lasting Graves disease. The study's findings and limits: New patients shared fewer public clonotypes (approximately 970) than persistent patients did (roughly 2,500). Favoring TRBV28, TRBJ1-2 and TRBJ2-5 was a feature seen in persistent disease.

To make TCR beta libraries, researchers used iRepertoire HTBI primers and Arm-PCR of CDR3 regions. MiXCR, run by TCRdb on the multiplex PCR reads, gives a single entry per CDR3 protein. Of approximately 400,000 distinct CDR3 sequences listed, more than 12% are singletons. The time point here: newly diagnosed GD, antithyroid drugs for less than 3 months. PBMC RNA was the source of the TCR library. From each patient, roughly 10 milliliters of peripheral blood was drawn and collected into an EDTA anticoagulant tube. Germline V CDR1 and CDR2: DFQATT, SNEGSKA (reference sequence). CDR3 length: 14 residues. V lost 0 bases, J lost 6 bases, and 12 bases lay in between. This clonotype was seen at least ten times. What it binds is unknown. These data were likewise used in another study, on T cells in Graves' hyperthyroidism and ophthalmopathy. That paper notes: Orbital computed tomography, thyroid ultrasound, serum thyroxine and TRAb, and clinical symptoms together informed the diagnoses.

Sequences were derived from peripheral blood mononuclear cells (PBMCs), sampled at new diagnosis, from a patient treated with antithyroid drugs. The chain uses TRBV20-1 and TRBJ2-1; the D gene is possibly TRBD1 (5 bases). The sequence derives from a woman aged 30 to 39 with Graves disease. The CDR3 reads CSARDQGRANEQFF. CDR3 DNA: TGCAGTGCTAGAGATCAGGGCAGGGCCAATGAGCAGTTCTTC.